The present T cell receptor (beta chain) was sequenced within a study of beta chain features in type 1 diabetes. About the research overall: Sorted cells numbering some 110 million were examined across all samples. Study results and limitations: Significant though moderate, a shortening of TCRB CDR3s appeared in all four CD4+ subsets of Type 1 diabetes patients. Sequencing the cDNA could make cells with high TCR expression show up more than they should.

The trim removed 6 bases at V and 3 bases at J, leaving 4 bases unmatched. The V gene's germline CDR1 is MNHEY and CDR2 SMNVEV (reference sequence). The CDR3 covers 14 residues. Of note for this clone: Antigen: not known. At the DNA level, this CDR3 is encoded by other sequences in the same sample as well.

Sorting of CD4+ naive, central memory, regulatory and stem cell-like memory cells was performed via CD45RO/CCR7/CD25/CD127/CD95/CD27. Every isolated RNA sample was fully reverse transcribed, so sequencing captured expressed TCRB transcripts. Naive, central memory and regulatory T cell samples yielded about 3.57 million reads on average. Assay: immunoSEQ multiplex PCR; the TCRdb copy retains only in-frame clones and omits some. The table shows 95,000 to 110,000 clones, with under 30% occurring only once. The sequence was obtained from a woman younger than 35 with type 1 diabetes. The sample comprised central memory CD4+ T cells from blood. The rearrangement links TRBV27 to TRBJ2-7; 11 bases fit TRBD1. This CDR3 is CASSPGTGGYEQYF. DNA for the CDR3: TGTGCCAGCAGCCCCGGGACAGGGGGCTACGAGCAGTACTTC.